This TCR beta chain was retrieved from a study of response to subunit inactivated influenza vaccine. In germline, CDR1 is SGHKS, CDR2 YYEKEE (reference sequence). The V segment lost 4 bases and the J segment 9 bases; nucleotides outside the gene matches: 12. CDR3 length: 16 residues. This clonotype came up many times. TCRdb recomputed calls from the RT-PCR reads with MiXCR, one row per CDR3 protein. The sample has 500,000 to 600,000 distinct CDR3 sequences; 13% are singletons. The chain couples TRBV5-5 to TRBJ2-1; 11 bases fit TRBD2. This sequence was found in a man aged 50 to 60 who received an inactivated influenza vaccine. The sample consisted of PBMCs from blood, taken roughly 48 days after vaccination. The CDR3 DNA is TGTGCCAGCAGCCCCCCGGGACTAGCGGAAATGGGTGAGCAGTTCTTC. It encodes CASSPPGLAEMGEQFF.